This entry concerns a single T cell receptor beta chain. This entry belongs to a study of blood T cell repertoires in COVID-19. Generated by immunoSEQ multiplex PCR, the TCRdb table keeps only in-frame clones and is missing some. Of 90,000 to 150,000 clones listed, approximately 83% are singletons. This receptor was obtained from an elderly man with acute or convalescent COVID-19. The sequenced sample consisted of peripheral blood.

CDR3 sequence reads: CATSDSAGGRETQYF. Here the CDR3 DNA reads TGTGCCACCAGTGATTCGGCGGGGGGGCGGGAGACCCAGTACTTC. This rearrangement joins TRBV24-1 to TRBJ2-5; 9 positions agree with TRBD2. The CDR3 is 15 amino acids. Germline V gene data show CDR1 as KGHDR and CDR2 as SFDVKD. With V trimmed by 2 bases and J by 5 bases, 5 bases remained unmatched.